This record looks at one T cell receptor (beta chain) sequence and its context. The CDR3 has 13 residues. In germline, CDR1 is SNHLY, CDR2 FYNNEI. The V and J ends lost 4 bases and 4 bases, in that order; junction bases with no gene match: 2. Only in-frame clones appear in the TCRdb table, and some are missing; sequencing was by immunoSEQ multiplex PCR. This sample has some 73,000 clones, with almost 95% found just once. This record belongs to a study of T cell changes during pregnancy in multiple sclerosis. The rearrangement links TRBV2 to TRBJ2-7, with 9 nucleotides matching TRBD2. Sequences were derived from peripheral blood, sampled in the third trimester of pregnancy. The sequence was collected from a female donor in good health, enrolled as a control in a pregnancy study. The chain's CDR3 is CASSAGLAYEQYF. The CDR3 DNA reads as TGTGCCAGCAGTGCCGGACTAGCGTACGAGCAGTACTTC.